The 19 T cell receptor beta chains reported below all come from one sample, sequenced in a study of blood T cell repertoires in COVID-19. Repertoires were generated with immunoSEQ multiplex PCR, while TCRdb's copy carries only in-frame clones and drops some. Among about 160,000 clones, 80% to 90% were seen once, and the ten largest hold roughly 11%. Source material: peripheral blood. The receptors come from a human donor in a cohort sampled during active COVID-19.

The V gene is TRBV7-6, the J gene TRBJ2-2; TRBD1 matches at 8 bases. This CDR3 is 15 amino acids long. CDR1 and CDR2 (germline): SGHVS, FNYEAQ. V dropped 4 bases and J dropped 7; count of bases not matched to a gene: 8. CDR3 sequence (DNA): TGTGCCAGCAGCTCGCAAGGACAGGGCATCGGGGAGCTGTTTTTT. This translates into CASSSQGQGIGELFF. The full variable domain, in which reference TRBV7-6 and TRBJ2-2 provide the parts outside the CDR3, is GAGVSQSPRYKVTKRGQDVALRCDPISGHVSLYWYRQALGQGPEFLTYFNYEAQQDKSGLPNDRFSAERPEGSISTLTIQRTEQRDSAMYRCASSSQGQGIGELFFGEGSRLTVL.

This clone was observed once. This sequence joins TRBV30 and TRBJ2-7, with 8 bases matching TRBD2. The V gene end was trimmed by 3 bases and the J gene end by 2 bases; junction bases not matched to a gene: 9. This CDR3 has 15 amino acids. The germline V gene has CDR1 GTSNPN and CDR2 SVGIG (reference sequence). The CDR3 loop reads CAWSIGTSGTYEQYF. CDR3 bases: TGTGCCTGGAGCATAGGAACTAGCGGTACCTACGAGCAGTACTTC.

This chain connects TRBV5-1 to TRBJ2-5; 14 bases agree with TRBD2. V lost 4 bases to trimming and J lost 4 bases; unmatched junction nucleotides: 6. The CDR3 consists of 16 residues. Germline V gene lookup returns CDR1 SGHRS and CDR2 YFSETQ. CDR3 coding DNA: TGCGCCAGCAGCCGTGGACTAGCGGGGGGTACAGAGACCCAGTACTTC. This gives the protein CASSRGLAGGTETQYF.

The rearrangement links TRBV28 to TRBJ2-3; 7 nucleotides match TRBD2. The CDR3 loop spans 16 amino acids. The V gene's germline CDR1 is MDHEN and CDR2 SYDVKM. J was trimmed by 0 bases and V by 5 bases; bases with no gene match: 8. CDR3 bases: TGTGCCAGCAGTCGCCGACTAGCTTTTAGCACAGATACGCAGTATTTT. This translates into CASSRRLAFSTDTQYF.

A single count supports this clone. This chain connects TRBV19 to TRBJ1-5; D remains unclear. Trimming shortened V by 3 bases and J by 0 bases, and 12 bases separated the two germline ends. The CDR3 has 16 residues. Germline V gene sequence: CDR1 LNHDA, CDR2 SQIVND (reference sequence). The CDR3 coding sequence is TGTGCCAGTAGTATGGCGGCCGCGTATAGCAATCAGCCCCAGCATTTT. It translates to CASSMAAAYSNQPQHF.

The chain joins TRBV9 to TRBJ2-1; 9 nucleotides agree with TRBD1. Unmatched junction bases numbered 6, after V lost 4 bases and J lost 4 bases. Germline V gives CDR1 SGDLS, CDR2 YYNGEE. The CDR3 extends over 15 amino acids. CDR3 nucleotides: TGTGCCAGCAGCCCACAGGGGGCGACGTACAATGAGCAGTTCTTC. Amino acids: CASSPQGATYNEQFF.

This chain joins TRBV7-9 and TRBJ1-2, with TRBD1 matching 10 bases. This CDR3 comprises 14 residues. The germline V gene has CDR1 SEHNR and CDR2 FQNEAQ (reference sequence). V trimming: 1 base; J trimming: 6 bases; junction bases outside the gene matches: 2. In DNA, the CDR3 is TGTGCCAGCAGCTTAGGGGACAGGGGACATGGCTACACCTTC. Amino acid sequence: CASSLGDRGHGYTF.

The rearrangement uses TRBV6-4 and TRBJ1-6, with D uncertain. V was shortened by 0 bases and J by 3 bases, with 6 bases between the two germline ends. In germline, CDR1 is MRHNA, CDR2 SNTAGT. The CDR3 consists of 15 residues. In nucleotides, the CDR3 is TGTGCCAGCAGTGACTCGGGGAGCTATAATTCACCCCTCCACTTT. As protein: CASSDSGSYNSPLHF.

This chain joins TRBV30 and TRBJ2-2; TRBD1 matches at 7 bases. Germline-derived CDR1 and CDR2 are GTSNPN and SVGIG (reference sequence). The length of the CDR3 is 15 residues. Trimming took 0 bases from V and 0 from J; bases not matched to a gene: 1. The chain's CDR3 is CAWSVGGPNTGELFF. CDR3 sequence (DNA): TGTGCCTGGAGTGTAGGGGGCCCGAACACCGGGGAGCTGTTTTTT.

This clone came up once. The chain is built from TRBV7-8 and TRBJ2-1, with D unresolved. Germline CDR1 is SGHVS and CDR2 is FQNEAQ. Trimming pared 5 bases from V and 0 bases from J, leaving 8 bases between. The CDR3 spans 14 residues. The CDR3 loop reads CASSRTVSYNEQFF. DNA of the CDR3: TGTGCCAGCAGCCGCACAGTCTCCTACAATGAGCAGTTCTTC. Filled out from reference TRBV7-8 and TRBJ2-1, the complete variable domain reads GAGVSQSPRYKVAKRGQDVALRCDPISGHVSLFWYQQALGQGPEFLTYFQNEAQLDKSGLPSDRFFAERPEGSVSTLKIQRTQQEDSAVYLCASSRTVSYNEQFFGPGTRLTVL.

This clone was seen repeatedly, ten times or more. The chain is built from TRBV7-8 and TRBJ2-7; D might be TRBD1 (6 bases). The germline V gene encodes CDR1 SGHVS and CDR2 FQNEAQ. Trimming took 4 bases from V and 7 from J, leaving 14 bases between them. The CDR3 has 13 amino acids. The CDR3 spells CASSSRTVGEQYF. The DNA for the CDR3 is TGTGCCAGCAGCTCCCGGACAGTAGGGGAGCAGTACTTC.

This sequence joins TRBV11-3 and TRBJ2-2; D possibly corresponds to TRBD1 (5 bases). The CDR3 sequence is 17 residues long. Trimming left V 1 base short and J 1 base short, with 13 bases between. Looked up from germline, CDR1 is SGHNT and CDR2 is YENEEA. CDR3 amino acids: CASSLGRGYGNTGELFF. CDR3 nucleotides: TGTGCCAGCAGCTTAGGAAGGGGCTATGGGAACACCGGGGAGCTGTTTTTT. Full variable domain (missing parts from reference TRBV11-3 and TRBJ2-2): EAGVVQSPRYKIIEKKQPVAFWCNPISGHNTLYWYLQNLGQGPELLIRYENEEAVDDSQLPKDRFSAERLKGVDSTLKIQPAELGDSAVYLCASSLGRGYGNTGELFFGEGSRLTVL.

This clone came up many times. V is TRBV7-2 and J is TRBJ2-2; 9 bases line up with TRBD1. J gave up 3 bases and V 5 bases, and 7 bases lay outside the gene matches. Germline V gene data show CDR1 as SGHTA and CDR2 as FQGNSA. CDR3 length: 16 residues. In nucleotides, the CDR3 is TGTGCCAGCAGCCAGGCGGGACAGGGATACACCGGGGAGCTGTTTTTT. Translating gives CASSQAGQGYTGELFF.

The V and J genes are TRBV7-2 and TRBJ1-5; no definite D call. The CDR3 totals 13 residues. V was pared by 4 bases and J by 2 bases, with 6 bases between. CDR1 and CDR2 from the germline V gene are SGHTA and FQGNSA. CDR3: CASSYRGNQPQHF. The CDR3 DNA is TGTGCCAGCAGCTACCGGGGCAATCAGCCCCAGCATTTT.

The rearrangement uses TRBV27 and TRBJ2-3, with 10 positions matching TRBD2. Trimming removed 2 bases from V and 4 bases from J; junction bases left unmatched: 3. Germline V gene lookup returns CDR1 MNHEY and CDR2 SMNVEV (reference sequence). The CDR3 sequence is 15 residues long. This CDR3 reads CASSLLAGVADTQYF. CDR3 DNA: TGTGCCAGCAGTTTACTAGCGGGAGTCGCAGATACGCAGTATTTT.

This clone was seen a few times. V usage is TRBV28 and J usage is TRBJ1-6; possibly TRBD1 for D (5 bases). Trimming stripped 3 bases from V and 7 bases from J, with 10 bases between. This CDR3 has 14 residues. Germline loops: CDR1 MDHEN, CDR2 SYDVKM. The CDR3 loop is CASSFGAGNSPLHF. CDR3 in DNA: TGTGCCAGCAGTTTCGGCGCAGGGAATTCACCCCTCCACTTT.

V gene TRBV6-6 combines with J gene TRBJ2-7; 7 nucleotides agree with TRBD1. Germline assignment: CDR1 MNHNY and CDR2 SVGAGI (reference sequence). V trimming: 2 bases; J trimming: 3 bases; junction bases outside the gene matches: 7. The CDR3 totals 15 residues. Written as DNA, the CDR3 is TGTGCCAGCAGTTACCCCGGGACAGCGGACTACGAGCAGTACTTC. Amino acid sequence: CASSYPGTADYEQYF.

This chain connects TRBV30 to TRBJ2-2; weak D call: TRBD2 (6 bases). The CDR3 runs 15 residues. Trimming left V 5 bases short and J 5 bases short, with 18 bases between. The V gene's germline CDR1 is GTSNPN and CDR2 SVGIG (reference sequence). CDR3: CAWSDGVGGTGELFF. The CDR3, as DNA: TGTGCCTGGTCCGATGGGGTTGGAGGGACCGGGGAGCTGTTTTTT. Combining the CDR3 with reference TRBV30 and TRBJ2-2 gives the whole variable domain SQTIHQWPATLVQPVGSPLSLECTVEGTSNPNLYWYRQAAGRGLQLLFYSVGIGQISSEVPQNLSASRPQDRQFILSSKKLLLSDSGFYLCAWSDGVGGTGELFFGEGSRLTVL.

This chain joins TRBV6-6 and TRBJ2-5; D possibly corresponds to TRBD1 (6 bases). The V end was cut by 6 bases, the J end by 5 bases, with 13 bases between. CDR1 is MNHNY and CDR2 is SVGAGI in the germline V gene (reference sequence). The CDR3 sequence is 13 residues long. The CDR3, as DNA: TGTGCCAGCAGCCACGTAAGGGGGGAGACCCAGTACTTC. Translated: CASSHVRGETQYF.